This T cell receptor beta chain stems from a study of CD8 T cells in ankylosing spondylitis. TCRdb itself ran the 5' RACE reads through MiXCR, one entry per CDR3 protein. The table lists about 140,000 distinct CDR3 sequences, roughly 30% of them singletons. The CDR3 covers 13 residues. In germline, CDR1 is LGHNT, CDR2 FRNRAP. The junction had 4 bases not matched to a gene; V was cut back by 5 bases and J by 4 bases. The specimen was synovial fluid, either unsorted or a sorted T cell fraction (not recorded which). The V call is TRBV12-5, the J call TRBJ1-1; TRBD1 agrees at 7 bases. The receptor's source is a male donor with ankylosing spondylitis. The CDR3 sequence is CASGQGGGTEAFF. The CDR3 DNA sequence: TGTGCTAGTGGTCAGGGGGGTGGCACTGAAGCTTTCTTT.